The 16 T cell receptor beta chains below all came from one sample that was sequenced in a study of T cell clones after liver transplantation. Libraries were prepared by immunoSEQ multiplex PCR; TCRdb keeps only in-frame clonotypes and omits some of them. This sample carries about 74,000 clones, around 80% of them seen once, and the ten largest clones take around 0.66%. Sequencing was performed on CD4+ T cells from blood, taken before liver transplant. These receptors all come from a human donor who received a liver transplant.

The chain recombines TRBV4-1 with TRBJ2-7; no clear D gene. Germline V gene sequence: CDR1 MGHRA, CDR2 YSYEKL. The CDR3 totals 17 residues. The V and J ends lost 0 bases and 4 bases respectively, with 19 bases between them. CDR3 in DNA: TGCGCCAGCAGCCAAGAGCCCCCCGGTGGAAGAAGTTACGAGCAGTACTTC. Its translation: CASSQEPPGGRSYEQYF.

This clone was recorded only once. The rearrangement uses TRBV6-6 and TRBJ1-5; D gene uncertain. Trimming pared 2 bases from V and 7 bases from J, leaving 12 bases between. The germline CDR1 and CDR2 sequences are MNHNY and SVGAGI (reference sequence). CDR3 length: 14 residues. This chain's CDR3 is CASSYEVIIQPQHF. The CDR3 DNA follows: TGTGCCAGCAGTTACGAGGTAATCATCCAGCCCCAGCATTTT.

The CDR3 sequence: CASSKGLADSYEQYF. CDR3 sequence (DNA): TGTGCCAGCAGCAAGGGACTAGCGGATTCCTACGAGCAGTACTTC. The J gene is TRBJ2-7, the V gene TRBV9, with 11 positions matching TRBD2. The CDR3 totals 15 residues. V dropped 4 bases and J dropped 1; count of bases not matched to a gene: 4. Germline V gene sequence: CDR1 SGDLS, CDR2 YYNGEE.

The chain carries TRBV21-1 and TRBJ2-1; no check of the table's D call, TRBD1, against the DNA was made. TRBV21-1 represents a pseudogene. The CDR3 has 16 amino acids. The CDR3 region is CASSTRGLGTYNEQFF. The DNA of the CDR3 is TGTGCCAGCAGCACGAGGGGGCTTGGCACCTACAATGAGCAGTTCTTC.

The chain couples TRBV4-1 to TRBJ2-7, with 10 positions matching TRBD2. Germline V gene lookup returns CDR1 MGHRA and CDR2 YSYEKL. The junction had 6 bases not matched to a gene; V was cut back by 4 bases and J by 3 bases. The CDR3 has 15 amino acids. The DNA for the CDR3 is TGCGCCAGCAGCCCCACTAGCGGGACCTACTACGAGCAGTACTTC. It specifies CASSPTSGTYYEQYF.

This CDR3 is CASIPRGRETDTQYF. The DNA for the CDR3 is TGTGCCAGTATCCCCCGTGGGAGAGAAACAGATACGCAGTATTTT. This chain joins TRBV19 and TRBJ2-3; TRBD2 is a possible D gene (5 bases). The CDR3 runs 15 residues. Trimming stripped 7 bases from V and 3 bases from J, with 17 bases between. Germline V gives CDR1 LNHDA, CDR2 SQIVND (reference sequence). Based on the CDR3 plus reference TRBV19 and TRBJ2-3, the full variable domain is DGGITQSPKYLFRKEGQNVTLSCEQNLNHDAMYWYRQDPGQGLRLIYYSQIVNDFQKGDIAEGYSVSREKKESFPLTVTSAQKNPTAFYLCASIPRGRETDTQYFGPGTRLTVL.

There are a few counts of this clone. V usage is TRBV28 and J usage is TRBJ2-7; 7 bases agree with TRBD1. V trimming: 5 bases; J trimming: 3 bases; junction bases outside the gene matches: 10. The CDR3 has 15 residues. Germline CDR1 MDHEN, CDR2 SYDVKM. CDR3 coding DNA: TGTGCCAGCAGTCTAACTCCCCGACAGGGCTACGAGCAGTACTTC. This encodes CASSLTPRQGYEQYF.

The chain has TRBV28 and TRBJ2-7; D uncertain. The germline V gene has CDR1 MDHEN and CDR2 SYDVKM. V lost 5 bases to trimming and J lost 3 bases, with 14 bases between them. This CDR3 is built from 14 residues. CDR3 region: CASSPLGRFYEQYF. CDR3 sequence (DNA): TGTGCCAGCAGTCCCCTCGGGCGGTTCTACGAGCAGTACTTC.

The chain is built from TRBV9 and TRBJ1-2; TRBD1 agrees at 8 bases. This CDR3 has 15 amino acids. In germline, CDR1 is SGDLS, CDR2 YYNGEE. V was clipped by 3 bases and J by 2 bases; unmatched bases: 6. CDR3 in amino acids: CASSADGQGNYGYTF. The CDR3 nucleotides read TGTGCCAGCAGCGCCGATGGACAGGGCAACTATGGCTACACCTTC.

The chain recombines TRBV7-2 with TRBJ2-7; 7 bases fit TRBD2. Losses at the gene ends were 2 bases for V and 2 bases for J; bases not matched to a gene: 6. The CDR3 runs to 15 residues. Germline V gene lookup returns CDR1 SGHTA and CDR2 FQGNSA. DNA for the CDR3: TGTGCCAGCAGCTTACAGCTAGCGGCCACCTACGAGCAGTACTTC. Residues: CASSLQLAATYEQYF.

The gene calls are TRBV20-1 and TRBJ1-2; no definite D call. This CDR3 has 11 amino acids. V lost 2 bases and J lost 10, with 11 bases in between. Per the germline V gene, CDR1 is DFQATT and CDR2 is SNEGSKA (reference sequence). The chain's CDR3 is CSARPLMTYTF. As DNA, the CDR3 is TGCAGTGCTAGACCATTGATGACCTACACCTTC.

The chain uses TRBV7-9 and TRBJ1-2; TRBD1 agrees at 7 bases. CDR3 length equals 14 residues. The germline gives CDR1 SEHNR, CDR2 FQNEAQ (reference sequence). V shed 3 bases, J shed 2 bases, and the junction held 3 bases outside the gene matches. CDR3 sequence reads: CASSLRDRNYGYTF. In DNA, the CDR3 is TGTGCCAGCAGCTTGAGGGACAGAAACTATGGCTACACCTTC.

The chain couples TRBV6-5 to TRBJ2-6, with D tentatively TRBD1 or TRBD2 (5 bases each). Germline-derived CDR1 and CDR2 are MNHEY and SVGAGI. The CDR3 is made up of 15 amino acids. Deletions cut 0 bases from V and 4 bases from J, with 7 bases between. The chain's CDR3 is CASSYSGTGANVLTF. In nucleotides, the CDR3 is TGTGCCAGCAGTTACTCAGGGACCGGGGCCAACGTCCTGACTTTC.

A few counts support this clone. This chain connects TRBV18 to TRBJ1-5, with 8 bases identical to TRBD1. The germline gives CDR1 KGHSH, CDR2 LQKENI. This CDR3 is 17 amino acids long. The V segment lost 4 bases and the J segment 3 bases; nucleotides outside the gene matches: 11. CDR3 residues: CASSRITWTGINQPQHF. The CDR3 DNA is TGTGCCAGCTCACGCATTACCTGGACAGGGATCAATCAGCCCCAGCATTTT.

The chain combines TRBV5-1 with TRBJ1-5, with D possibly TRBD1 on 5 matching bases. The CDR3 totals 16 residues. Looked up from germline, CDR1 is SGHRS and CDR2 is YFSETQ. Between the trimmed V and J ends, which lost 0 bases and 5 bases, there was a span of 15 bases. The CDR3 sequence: CASSLEVVAGHQPQHF. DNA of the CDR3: TGCGCCAGCAGCTTGGAGGTCGTGGCAGGGCATCAGCCCCAGCATTTT.

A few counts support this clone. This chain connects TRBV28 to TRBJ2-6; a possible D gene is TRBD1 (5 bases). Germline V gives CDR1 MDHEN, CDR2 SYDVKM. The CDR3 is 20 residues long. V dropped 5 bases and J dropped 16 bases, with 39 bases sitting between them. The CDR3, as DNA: TGTGCCAGCAGTCCAGGGTCCTCTCGGGCTCTGGGGCCAACGTCCCTATCACTGACTTTC. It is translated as CASSPGSSRALGPTSLSLTF.